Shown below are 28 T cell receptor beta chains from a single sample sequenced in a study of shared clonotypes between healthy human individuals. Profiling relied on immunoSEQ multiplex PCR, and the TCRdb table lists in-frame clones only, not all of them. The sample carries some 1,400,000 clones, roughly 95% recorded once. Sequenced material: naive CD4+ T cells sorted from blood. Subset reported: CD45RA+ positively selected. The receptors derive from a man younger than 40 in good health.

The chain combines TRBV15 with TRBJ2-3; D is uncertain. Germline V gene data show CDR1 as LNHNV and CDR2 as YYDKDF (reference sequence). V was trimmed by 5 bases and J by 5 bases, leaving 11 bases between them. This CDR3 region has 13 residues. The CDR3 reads CATSGQGGDTQYF. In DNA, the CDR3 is TGTGCCACCAGCGGTCAAGGCGGAGATACGCAGTATTTT.

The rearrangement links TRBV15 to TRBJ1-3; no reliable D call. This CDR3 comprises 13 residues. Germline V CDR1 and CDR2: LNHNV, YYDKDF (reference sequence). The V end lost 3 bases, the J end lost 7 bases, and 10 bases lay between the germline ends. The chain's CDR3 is CATSSSSGNTIYF. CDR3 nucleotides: TGTGCCACCAGCAGCTCTAGTGGGAACACCATATATTTT.

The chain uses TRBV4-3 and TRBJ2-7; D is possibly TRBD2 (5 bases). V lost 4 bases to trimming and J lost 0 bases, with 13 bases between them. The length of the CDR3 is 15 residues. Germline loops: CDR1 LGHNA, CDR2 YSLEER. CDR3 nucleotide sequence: TGCGCCAGCAGCCGTCACTCGGGGTCCTCCTACGAGCAGTACTTC. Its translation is CASSRHSGSSYEQYF.

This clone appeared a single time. The CDR3 DNA is TGCGCCAGCAGTGGACTAGGGAGTGGAGATGAGCAGTTCTTC. This encodes CASSGLGSGDEQFF. This chain links TRBV10-1 with TRBJ2-1, with D possibly matching TRBD2 (6 bases). Trimming left V 4 bases short and J 8 bases short, with 15 bases between. The germline V gene has CDR1 WNHNN and CDR2 SYGVQD (reference sequence). The CDR3 contains 14 residues.

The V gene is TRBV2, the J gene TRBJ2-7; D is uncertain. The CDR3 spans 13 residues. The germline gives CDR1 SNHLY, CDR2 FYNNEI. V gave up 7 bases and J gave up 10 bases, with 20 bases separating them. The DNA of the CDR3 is TGTGCCAGCAAGGAAGAACATGGTCTAGGACAGTACTTC. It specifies CASKEEHGLGQYF.

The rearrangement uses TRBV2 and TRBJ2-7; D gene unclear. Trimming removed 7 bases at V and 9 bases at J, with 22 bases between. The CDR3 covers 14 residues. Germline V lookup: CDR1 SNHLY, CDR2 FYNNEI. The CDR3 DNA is TGTGCCAGCAAAGTTGCGGCACGGATTTCAGGGCAGTACTTC. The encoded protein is CASKVAARISGQYF.

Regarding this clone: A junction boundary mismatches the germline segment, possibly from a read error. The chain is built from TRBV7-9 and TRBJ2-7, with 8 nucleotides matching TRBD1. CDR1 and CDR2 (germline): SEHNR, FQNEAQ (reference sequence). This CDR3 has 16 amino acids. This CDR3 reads CASSLSGQGSVYGQYF. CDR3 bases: TGTGCCAGCAGCTTATCCGGACAGGGCAGTGTTTACGGGCAGTACTTC.

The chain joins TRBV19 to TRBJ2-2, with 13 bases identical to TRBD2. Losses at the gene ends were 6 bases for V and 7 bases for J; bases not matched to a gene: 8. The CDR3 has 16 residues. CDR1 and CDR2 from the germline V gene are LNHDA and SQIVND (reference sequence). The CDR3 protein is CASRRTSGRRVGELFF. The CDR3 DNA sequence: TGTGCCAGTAGGCGGACTAGCGGGAGAAGGGTCGGGGAGCTGTTTTTT.

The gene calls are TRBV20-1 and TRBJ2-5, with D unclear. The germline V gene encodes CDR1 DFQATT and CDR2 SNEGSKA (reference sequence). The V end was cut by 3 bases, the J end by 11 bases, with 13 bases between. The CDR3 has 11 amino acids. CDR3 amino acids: CSARGPVGQYF. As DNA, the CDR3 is TGCAGTGCTAGGGGCCCCGTGGGTCAGTACTTC.

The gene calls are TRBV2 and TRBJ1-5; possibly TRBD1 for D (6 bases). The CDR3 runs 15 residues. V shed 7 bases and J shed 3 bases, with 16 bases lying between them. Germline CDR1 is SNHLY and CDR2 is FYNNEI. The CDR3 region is CASNAIRTDNQPQHF. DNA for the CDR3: TGTGCCAGCAACGCAATTCGGACAGACAATCAGCCCCAGCATTTT.

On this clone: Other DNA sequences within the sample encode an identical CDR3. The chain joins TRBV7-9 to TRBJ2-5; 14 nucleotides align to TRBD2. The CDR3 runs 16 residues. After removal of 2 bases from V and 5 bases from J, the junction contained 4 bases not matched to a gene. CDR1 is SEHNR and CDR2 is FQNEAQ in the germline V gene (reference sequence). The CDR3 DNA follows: TGTGCCAGCAGCTTACCGGGACTAGCGGGGGCGGAGACCCAGTACTTC. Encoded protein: CASSLPGLAGAETQYF. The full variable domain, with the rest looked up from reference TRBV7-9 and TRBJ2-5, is DTGVSQNPRHKITKRGQNVTFRCDPISEHNRLYWYRQTLGQGPEFLTYFQNEAQLEKSRLLSDRFSAERPKGSFSTLEIQRTEQGDSAMYLCASSLPGLAGAETQYFGPGTRLLVL.

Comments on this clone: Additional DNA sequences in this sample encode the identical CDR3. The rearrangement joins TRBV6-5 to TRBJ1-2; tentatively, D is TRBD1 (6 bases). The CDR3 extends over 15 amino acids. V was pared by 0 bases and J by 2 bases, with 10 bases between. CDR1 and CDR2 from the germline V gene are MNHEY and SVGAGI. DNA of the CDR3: TGTGCCAGCAGTTACTCACGGGGGGCGAACTATGGCTACACCTTC. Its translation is CASSYSRGANYGYTF.

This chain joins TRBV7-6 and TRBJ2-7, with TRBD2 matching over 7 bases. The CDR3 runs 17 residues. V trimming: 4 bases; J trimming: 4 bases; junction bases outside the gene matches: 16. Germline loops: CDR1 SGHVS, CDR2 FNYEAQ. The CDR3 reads CASSSQRGTTGPYEQYF. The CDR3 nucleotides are TGTGCCAGCAGCTCGCAAAGAGGGACTACCGGGCCTTACGAGCAGTACTTC.

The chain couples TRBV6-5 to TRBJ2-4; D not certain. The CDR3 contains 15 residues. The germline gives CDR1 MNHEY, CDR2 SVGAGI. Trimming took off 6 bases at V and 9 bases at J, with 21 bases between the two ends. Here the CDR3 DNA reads TGTGCCAGCAGCCCCCTTCCTTTATTGGGCGGCATTCAGTACTTC. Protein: CASSPLPLLGGIQYF.

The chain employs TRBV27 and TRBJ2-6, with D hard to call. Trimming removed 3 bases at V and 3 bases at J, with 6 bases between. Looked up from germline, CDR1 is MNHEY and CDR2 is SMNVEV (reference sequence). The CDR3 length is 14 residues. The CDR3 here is CASSFTHGANVLTF. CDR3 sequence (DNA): TGTGCCAGCAGTTTTACGCATGGGGCCAACGTCCTGACTTTC.

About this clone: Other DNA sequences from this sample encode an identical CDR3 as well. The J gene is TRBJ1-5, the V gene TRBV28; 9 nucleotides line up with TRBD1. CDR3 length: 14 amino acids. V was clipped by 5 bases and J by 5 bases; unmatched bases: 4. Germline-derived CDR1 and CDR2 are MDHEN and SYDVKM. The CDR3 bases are TGTGCCAGCAGTCCGGGGACAGGGCATCAGCCCCAGCATTTT. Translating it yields CASSPGTGHQPQHF.

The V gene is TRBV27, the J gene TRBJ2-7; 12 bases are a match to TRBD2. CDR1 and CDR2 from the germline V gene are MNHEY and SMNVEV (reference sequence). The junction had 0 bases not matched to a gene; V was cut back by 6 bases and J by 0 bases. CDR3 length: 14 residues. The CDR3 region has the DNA TGTGCCAGCAGACTAGCGGGGGGCTCCTACGAGCAGTACTTC. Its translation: CASRLAGGSYEQYF.

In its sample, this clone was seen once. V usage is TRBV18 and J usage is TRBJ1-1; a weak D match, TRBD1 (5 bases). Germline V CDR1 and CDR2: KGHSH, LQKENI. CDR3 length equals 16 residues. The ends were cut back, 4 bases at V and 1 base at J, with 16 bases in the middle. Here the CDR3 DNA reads TGTGCCAGCTCACATTTTTCGGGGCAGTCGAACACTGAAGCTTTCTTT. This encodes CASSHFSGQSNTEAFF. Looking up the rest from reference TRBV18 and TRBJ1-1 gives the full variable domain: NAGVMQNPRHLVRRRGQEARLRCSPMKGHSHVYWYRQLPEEGLKFMVYLQKENIIDESGMPKERFSAEFPKEGPSILRIQQVVRGDSAAYFCASSHFSGQSNTEAFFGQGTRLTVV.

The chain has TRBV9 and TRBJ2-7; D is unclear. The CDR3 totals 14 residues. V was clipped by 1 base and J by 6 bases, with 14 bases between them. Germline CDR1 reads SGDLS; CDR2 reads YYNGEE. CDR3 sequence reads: CASSVTPRQREQYF. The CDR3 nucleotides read TGTGCCAGCAGCGTAACCCCTCGGCAGCGCGAGCAGTACTTC.

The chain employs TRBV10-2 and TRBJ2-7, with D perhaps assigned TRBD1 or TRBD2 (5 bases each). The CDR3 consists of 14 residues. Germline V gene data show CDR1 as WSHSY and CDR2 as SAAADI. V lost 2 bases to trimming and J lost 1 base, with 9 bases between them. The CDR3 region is CASSERGGSYEQYF. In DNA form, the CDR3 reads TGCGCCAGCAGTGAGCGTGGGGGATCCTACGAGCAGTACTTC.

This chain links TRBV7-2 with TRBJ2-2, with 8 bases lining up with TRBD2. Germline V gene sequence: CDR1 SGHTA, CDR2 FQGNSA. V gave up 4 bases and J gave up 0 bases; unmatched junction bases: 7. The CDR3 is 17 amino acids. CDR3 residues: CASSSSGGLANTGELFF. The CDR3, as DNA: TGTGCCAGCAGCTCCTCGGGGGGGTTAGCGAACACCGGGGAGCTGTTTTTT.

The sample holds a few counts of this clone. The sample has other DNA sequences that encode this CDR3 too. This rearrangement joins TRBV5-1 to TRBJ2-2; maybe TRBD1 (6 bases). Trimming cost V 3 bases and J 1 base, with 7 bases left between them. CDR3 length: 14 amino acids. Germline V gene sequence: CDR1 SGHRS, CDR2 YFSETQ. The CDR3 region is CASSWGQNTGELFF. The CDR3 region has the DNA TGCGCCAGCAGCTGGGGACAGAACACCGGGGAGCTGTTTTTT.

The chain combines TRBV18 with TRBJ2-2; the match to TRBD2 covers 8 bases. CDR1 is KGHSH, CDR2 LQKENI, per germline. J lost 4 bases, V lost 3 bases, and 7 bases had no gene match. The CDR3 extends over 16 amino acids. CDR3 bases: TGTGCCAGCTCACCGGTGACGGGAGGGCCCACCGGGGAGCTGTTTTTT. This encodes CASSPVTGGPTGELFF.

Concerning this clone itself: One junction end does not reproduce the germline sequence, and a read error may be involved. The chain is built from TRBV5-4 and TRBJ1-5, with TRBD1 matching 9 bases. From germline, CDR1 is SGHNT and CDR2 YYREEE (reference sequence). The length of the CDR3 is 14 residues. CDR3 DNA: TGTGCCGGCAGTACAGGGGGCTACAATCAGCCCCAGCATTTT. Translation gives CAGSTGGYNQPQHF.

The CDR3 loop reads CASSPDAAEQFF. CDR3 nucleotides: TGTGCCAGCAGCCCGGACGCCGCCGAGCAGTTCTTC. J is TRBJ2-1 and V is TRBV5-4, with D unclear. V was cut by 4 bases and J by 10 bases, with 12 bases left in between. Germline CDR1 reads SGHNT; CDR2 reads YYREEE (reference sequence). There are 12 residues in the CDR3.

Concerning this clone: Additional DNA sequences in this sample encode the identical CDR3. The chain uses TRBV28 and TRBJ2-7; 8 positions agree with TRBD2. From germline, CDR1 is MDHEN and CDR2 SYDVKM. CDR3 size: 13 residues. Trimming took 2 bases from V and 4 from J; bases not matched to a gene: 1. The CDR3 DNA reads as TGTGCCAGCAGTTTAGGCGGGAGGTACGAGCAGTACTTC. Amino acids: CASSLGGRYEQYF.

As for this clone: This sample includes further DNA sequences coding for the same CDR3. CDR3 DNA: TGTGCCAGCAGCCCTACAGGTCAGCCCCAGCATTTT. As protein: CASSPTGQPQHF. This chain connects TRBV28 to TRBJ1-5, with D perhaps TRBD1 (5 bases). CDR1 MDHEN and CDR2 SYDVKM come from the germline V gene. This CDR3 comprises 12 residues. V was cut by 6 bases and J by 6 bases, with 9 bases left in between.

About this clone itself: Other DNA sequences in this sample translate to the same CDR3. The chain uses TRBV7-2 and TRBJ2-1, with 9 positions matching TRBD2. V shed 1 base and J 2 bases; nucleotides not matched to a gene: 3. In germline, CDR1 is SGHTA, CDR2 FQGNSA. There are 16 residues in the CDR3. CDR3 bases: TGTGCCAGCAGCTTAGTACTAGCGGGCGCCTACAATGAGCAGTTCTTC. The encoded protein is CASSLVLAGAYNEQFF.